A selection of T cell receptor beta chains follows, all from one sample in a study of regulatory T cells in long-lasting Graves disease. TCRdb called the multiplex PCR reads again in MiXCR, with one record for every CDR3 protein. Of about half a million distinct CDR3 sequences listed, roughly 22% were seen once; the top ten hold 13%. Sample: peripheral blood mononuclear cells (PBMCs), taken when the disease was refractory, from a patient treated with antithyroid drugs. These TCRs come from a female donor with Graves disease. Each CDR3 is given with its conserved first and last residue. A D gene is named only where the DNA matches it firmly. Some rows mark clone size as missing; the rest say once, few, many or name a class of expanded clone.

TRBJ1-1 . TRBV6-1 13 . CASRVADRLEAFF TGTGCCAGCAGAGTTGCGGACAGATTAGAAGCTTTCTTT
TRBJ2-7 TRBD2 TRBV6-5 19 . CASSYTPGTSGGAGYEQYF TGTGCCAGCAGTTACACCCCAGGGACTAGCGGGGGTGCAGGCTACGAGCAGTACTTC
TRBJ2-7 . TRBV5-6 14 . CASSTPQGVIEQYF TGTGCCAGCAGCACCCCCCAGGGTGTGATCGAGCAGTACTTC
TRBJ1-1 . TRBV3-1 15 few CASSPRGRGHTEAFF TGTGCCAGCAGCCCGCGGGGGAGGGGACACACTGAAGCTTTCTTT
TRBJ2-1 . TRBV7-2 12 many CASSLTDGVQFF TGTGCCAGCAGCTTAACGGACGGGGTGCAGTTCTTC
TRBJ2-7 TRBD2 TRBV2 15 many CASSGRSGSPYEQYF TGTGCCAGCAGTGGTCGTAGCGGGAGCCCCTACGAGCAGTACTTC
TRBJ2-7 . TRBV14 14 few CASSRSTVTGEQYF TGTGCCAGCAGCCGATCGACAGTTACAGGCGAGCAGTACTTC
TRBJ2-7 . TRBV29-1 17 . CSVEDGKPGLRSYEQYF TGCAGCGTTGAAGACGGGAAACCGGGCCTCCGCTCCTACGAGCAGTACTTC
TRBJ2-7 . TRBV12-3/TRBV12-4 15 many CASSPRGREGHEQYF TGTGCCAGCTCCCCTCGTGGCAGAGAAGGCCACGAGCAGTACTTC
TRBJ1-1 TRBD1 TRBV27 13 many CASRPPGTAEAFF TGTGCCAGCAGGCCCCCCGGGACAGCAGAAGCTTTCTTT
TRBJ2-3 . TRBV15 17 . CATSRDGNGISTDTQYF TGTGCCACCAGCAGAGATGGGAACGGGATTAGCACAGATACGCAGTATTTT
TRBJ2-2 TRBD1 TRBV6-1 17 . CASRERPTGWLAGELFF TGTGCCAGCAGGGAAAGACCGACAGGGTGGTTGGCCGGGGAGCTGTTTTTT
TRBJ2-7 . TRBV20-1 15 few CSARDHRAGAYEQYF TGCAGTGCTAGAGATCATCGGGCAGGAGCCTACGAGCAGTACTTC
TRBJ1-4 . TRBV6-2/TRBV6-3 12 . CASSSSNEKLFF TGTGCCAGCAGTTCTTCAAATGAAAAACTGTTTTTT
TRBJ1-2 . TRBV28 14 few CASSAVGVGFGYTF TGTGCCAGCAGCGCGGTGGGGGTCGGTTTTGGCTACACCTTC